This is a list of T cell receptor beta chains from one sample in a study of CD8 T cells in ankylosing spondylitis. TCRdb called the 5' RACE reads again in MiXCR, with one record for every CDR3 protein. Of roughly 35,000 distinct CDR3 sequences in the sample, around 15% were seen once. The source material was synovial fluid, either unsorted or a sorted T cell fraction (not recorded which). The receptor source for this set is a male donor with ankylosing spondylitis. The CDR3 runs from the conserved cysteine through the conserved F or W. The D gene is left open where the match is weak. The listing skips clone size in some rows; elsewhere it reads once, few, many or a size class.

CDR3nt: TGTGCCAGCAGTTTCGGGACAGGGACTTTGGGCTACACCTTC
CDR3aa: CASSFGTGTLGYTF
abundance: many
v_gene: TRBV12-3/TRBV12-4
j_gene: TRBJ1-2
d_gene: TRBD1

CDR3nt: TGTGCCAGCAGTGGGGACGGGTACAATGAGCAGTTCTTC
CDR3aa: CASSGDGYNEQFF
abundance: many
v_gene: TRBV6-2/TRBV6-3
j_gene: TRBJ2-1
d_gene: .

CDR3nt: TGTGCCAGCAGTCCTGACAGGATCCACGGGGAGCTGTTTTTT
CDR3aa: CASSPDRIHGELFF
abundance: .
v_gene: TRBV6-1
j_gene: TRBJ2-2
d_gene: .

CDR3nt: TGTGCCATCAGTGAACTAGCGGACTACGAGCAGTACTTC
CDR3aa: CAISELADYEQYF
abundance: .
v_gene: TRBV10-3
j_gene: TRBJ2-7
d_gene: TRBD2

CDR3nt: TGTGCCAGCAGTGACAGGGGGCGCGTGGTGGAGACCCAGTACTTC
CDR3aa: CASSDRGRVVETQYF
abundance: many
v_gene: TRBV27
j_gene: TRBJ2-5
d_gene: TRBD1

CDR3nt: TGTGCCAGCAGTTTATTCGCAGCATTCACGAATTCACCCCTCCACTTT
CDR3aa: CASSLFAAFTNSPLHF
abundance: .
v_gene: TRBV28
j_gene: TRBJ1-6
d_gene: .

CDR3nt: TGTGCCTGGAGTGTTAAGGGGGGCAGGACTGAAGCTTTCTTT
CDR3aa: CAWSVKGGRTEAFF
abundance: .
v_gene: TRBV30
j_gene: TRBJ1-1
d_gene: .

CDR3nt: TGTGCCAGCAGTTCGAATGACAGGGATGGCTCACCCCTCCACTTT
CDR3aa: CASSSNDRDGSPLHF
abundance: many
v_gene: TRBV6-5
j_gene: TRBJ1-6
d_gene: TRBD1

CDR3nt: TGCAGTGCTCAGCCGCTAGTTCGGTCCGAAAGACGTACGCAGTATTTT
CDR3aa: CSAQPLVRSERRTQYF
abundance: many
v_gene: TRBV20-1
j_gene: TRBJ2-3
d_gene: .

CDR3nt: TGTGCCAGCAGCTTAGGGGGCAGGGGAGCCCGGGGCTACACCTTC
CDR3aa: CASSLGGRGARGYTF
abundance: few
v_gene: TRBV7-9
j_gene: TRBJ1-2
d_gene: .

CDR3nt: TGTGCCAGCAGCTTGTTAGGATCCGAGCAGTACTTC
CDR3aa: CASSLLGSEQYF
abundance: few
v_gene: TRBV7-9
j_gene: TRBJ2-7
d_gene: .

CDR3nt: TGCAGTGCTAGAGATGGATCCGGGACAGGGGCTAACTATGGCTACACCTTC
CDR3aa: CSARDGSGTGANYGYTF
abundance: .
v_gene: TRBV20-1
j_gene: TRBJ1-2
d_gene: TRBD1

CDR3nt: TGCGCCAGCAGCTTGAAAATTGAGGCCGCAGGGCTTAATTCACCCCTCCACTTT
CDR3aa: CASSLKIEAAGLNSPLHF
abundance: .
v_gene: TRBV5-1
j_gene: TRBJ1-6
d_gene: .

CDR3nt: TGTGCCAGCAGTGCGGCCTACGAGCAGTACTTC
CDR3aa: CASSAAYEQYF
abundance: many
v_gene: TRBV2
j_gene: TRBJ2-7
d_gene: .

CDR3nt: TGTGCCATCAGTCTAGGGACAGGGGGGGAAGAGACCCAGTACTTC
CDR3aa: CAISLGTGGEETQYF
abundance: .
v_gene: TRBV10-3
j_gene: TRBJ2-5
d_gene: TRBD1

CDR3nt: TGTGCCAGCAGCTTAGGGGGCGGGCTAACCTACGAGCAGTACTTC
CDR3aa: CASSLGGGLTYEQYF
abundance: few
v_gene: TRBV7-6
j_gene: TRBJ2-7
d_gene: .

CDR3nt: TGCGCCAGCAGCCATCCCACCGTGAACACTGAAGCTTTCTTT
CDR3aa: CASSHPTVNTEAFF
abundance: few
v_gene: TRBV4-1
j_gene: TRBJ1-1
d_gene: .

CDR3nt: TGCGCCAGCACCCTGGGCGATGGGACAAGAGAGCAGTTCTTC
CDR3aa: CASTLGDGTREQFF
abundance: few
v_gene: TRBV10-2
j_gene: TRBJ2-1
d_gene: .

CDR3nt: TGCAGTGCTAGAGGGACAGGGGATTTACAGACCCAGTACTTC
CDR3aa: CSARGTGDLQTQYF
abundance: many
v_gene: TRBV20-1
j_gene: TRBJ2-5
d_gene: TRBD1

CDR3nt: TGTGCCAGCAGTTTGACAGGGCCAAACCAGTACTTC
CDR3aa: CASSLTGPNQYF
abundance: few
v_gene: TRBV6-1
j_gene: TRBJ2-5
d_gene: TRBD1

CDR3nt: TGCAGCGTTGAGGGCAGCATGGACGGGGCTTGGACCTACGAGCAGTACTTC
CDR3aa: CSVEGSMDGAWTYEQYF
abundance: few
v_gene: TRBV29-1
j_gene: TRBJ2-7
d_gene: .

CDR3nt: TGTGCCAGCTCACAGTCACCGGGACCACTAAACACTGAAGCTTTCTTT
CDR3aa: CASSQSPGPLNTEAFF
abundance: .
v_gene: TRBV18
j_gene: TRBJ1-1
d_gene: .

CDR3nt: TGTGCCAGTAGTATCTCGGTGAACACTGAAGCTTTCTTT
CDR3aa: CASSISVNTEAFF
abundance: few
v_gene: TRBV19
j_gene: TRBJ1-1
d_gene: .

CDR3nt: TGTGCCAGCAGTTTATTAAGGGGAAAACTGTTTTTT
CDR3aa: CASSLLRGKLFF
abundance: .
v_gene: TRBV28
j_gene: TRBJ1-4
d_gene: .

CDR3nt: TGTGCCAGCAGCCCAGGGAACTTCTTGAGCTCTGGGGCCAACGTCCTGACTTTC
CDR3aa: CASSPGNFLSSGANVLTF
abundance: .
v_gene: TRBV11-1
j_gene: TRBJ2-6
d_gene: .

CDR3nt: TGTGCCAGCAGCCAAGAGGCGGGGGACAGGTTCTACAATGAGCAGTTCTTC
CDR3aa: CASSQEAGDRFYNEQFF
abundance: few
v_gene: TRBV3-1
j_gene: TRBJ2-1
d_gene: .

CDR3nt: TGTGCCACCAGCAGAGTAAAGAGAGAAGAGACCCAGTACTTC
CDR3aa: CATSRVKREETQYF
abundance: many
v_gene: TRBV15
j_gene: TRBJ2-5
d_gene: .

CDR3nt: TGCGCCAGCAGCTTGGTTGGACAGGGGGCGACGAACACTGAAGCTTTCTTT
CDR3aa: CASSLVGQGATNTEAFF
abundance: few
v_gene: TRBV5-1
j_gene: TRBJ1-1
d_gene: TRBD1

CDR3nt: TGTGCCAGCCCTGCCCCAGTTTTCAAATACAACACCATATATTTT
CDR3aa: CASPAPVFKYNTIYF
abundance: many
v_gene: TRBV6-1
j_gene: TRBJ1-3
d_gene: .

CDR3nt: TGTGCCAGCAGTCGAAACCTCGAGAAAAATGAGCAGTTCTTC
CDR3aa: CASSRNLEKNEQFF
abundance: .
v_gene: TRBV12-3/TRBV12-4
j_gene: TRBJ2-1
d_gene: .

CDR3nt: TGTGCCAGCAGCTTCCTAAGCACTGAAGCTTTCTTT
CDR3aa: CASSFLSTEAFF
abundance: few
v_gene: TRBV5-6
j_gene: TRBJ1-1
d_gene: .

CDR3nt: TGTGCCACCAGCAGGGACAGGAAAACTGGGGCCAACGTCCTGACTTTC
CDR3aa: CATSRDRKTGANVLTF
abundance: many
v_gene: TRBV15
j_gene: TRBJ2-6
d_gene: TRBD1

CDR3nt: TGTGCCAGCTGCCTCGAAGCGGGGGCGTCGAGGGAGCAGTACTTC
CDR3aa: CASCLEAGASREQYF
abundance: few
v_gene: TRBV3-1
j_gene: TRBJ2-7
d_gene: TRBD2

CDR3nt: TGCAGCGTTGAAGATCTCACGGCTTCGGGAGAGTGGCAGTTCTTC
CDR3aa: CSVEDLTASGEWQFF
abundance: many
v_gene: TRBV29-1
j_gene: TRBJ2-1
d_gene: .

CDR3nt: TGTGCCAGCAGTTTTTTATGGGCAGGGGGCAATGAGCAGTTCTTC
CDR3aa: CASSFLWAGGNEQFF
abundance: many
v_gene: TRBV12-3/TRBV12-4
j_gene: TRBJ2-1
d_gene: TRBD1

CDR3nt: TGTGCCAGCAGCTTCAGGGGCTACGAACCTGAAGCTTTCTTT
CDR3aa: CASSFRGYEPEAFF
abundance: many
v_gene: TRBV28
j_gene: TRBJ1-1
d_gene: .

CDR3nt: TGTGCCAGCAGTTCCCAACAGGGGGCACGTTCACCCCTCCACTTT
CDR3aa: CASSSQQGARSPLHF
abundance: few
v_gene: TRBV12-3/TRBV12-4
j_gene: TRBJ1-6
d_gene: TRBD1

CDR3nt: TGTGCCAGTGCACAGGGGGCAGGGTACAATGAGCAGTTCTTC
CDR3aa: CASAQGAGYNEQFF
abundance: few
v_gene: TRBV19
j_gene: TRBJ2-1
d_gene: TRBD1

CDR3nt: TGTGCCAGCAGCTTGGAATGGGGACAGAAAGATACGCAGTATTTT
CDR3aa: CASSLEWGQKDTQYF
abundance: .
v_gene: TRBV11-2
j_gene: TRBJ2-3
d_gene: TRBD1

CDR3nt: TGTGCCAGCAGCCAAGGTGAAACAGATACGCAGTATTTT
CDR3aa: CASSQGETDTQYF
abundance: many
v_gene: TRBV4-2
j_gene: TRBJ2-3
d_gene: .

CDR3nt: TGCAGTGCTAGCGGGACTAGTTACCAAAATGAGCAGTTCTTC
CDR3aa: CSASGTSYQNEQFF
abundance: few
v_gene: TRBV20-1
j_gene: TRBJ2-1
d_gene: TRBD2

CDR3nt: TGTGCCTCCGAGGGAACCGGGGCTAACTATGGCTACACCTTC
CDR3aa: CASEGTGANYGYTF
abundance: many
v_gene: TRBV30
j_gene: TRBJ1-2
d_gene: .

CDR3nt: TGTGCCATCAGTGAGTCGGGGACGGGAAACATTCAGTACTTC
CDR3aa: CAISESGTGNIQYF
abundance: .
v_gene: TRBV10-3
j_gene: TRBJ2-4
d_gene: .

CDR3nt: TGTGCCATCAGCGTCGGGACCTACACAGATACGCAGTATTTT
CDR3aa: CAISVGTYTDTQYF
abundance: once
v_gene: TRBV10-3
j_gene: TRBJ2-3
d_gene: .

CDR3nt: TGTGCCAGCAAACTAGCAGGGTTAGGTGAGCAGTTCTTC
CDR3aa: CASKLAGLGEQFF
abundance: many
v_gene: TRBV2
j_gene: TRBJ2-1
d_gene: .

CDR3nt: TGTGCCAGCAGTCGCCGGGGGGTCACTGAAGCTTTCTTT
CDR3aa: CASSRRGVTEAFF
abundance: many
v_gene: TRBV28
j_gene: TRBJ1-1
d_gene: .

CDR3nt: TGCGCCAGCAGTCCCGGGACAGGGGATTCCTACGAGCAGTACTTC
CDR3aa: CASSPGTGDSYEQYF
abundance: many
v_gene: TRBV4-3
j_gene: TRBJ2-7
d_gene: TRBD1

CDR3nt: TGTGCCAGCAGCTTAGGAATCCGGGCTTACGAGCAGTACTTC
CDR3aa: CASSLGIRAYEQYF
abundance: few
v_gene: TRBV7-2
j_gene: TRBJ2-7
d_gene: .

CDR3nt: TGTGCCAGCAGTTTATGGCGGTCGGGGCAACTCCACGAGCAGTACTTC
CDR3aa: CASSLWRSGQLHEQYF
abundance: .
v_gene: TRBV27
j_gene: TRBJ2-7
d_gene: .

CDR3nt: TGTGCCACCGCGACGGGAGCCGAGCAGTACTTC
CDR3aa: CATATGAEQYF
abundance: many
v_gene: TRBV19
j_gene: TRBJ2-7
d_gene: .

CDR3nt: TGTGCCAGCAGTTCGTACGGGGACAGGTCGGAAGAGCAGTTCTTC
CDR3aa: CASSSYGDRSEEQFF
abundance: few
v_gene: TRBV12-3/TRBV12-4
j_gene: TRBJ2-1
d_gene: TRBD1

CDR3nt: TGTGCCAGCAGTCCTTACACCTTTCGGAATGGCTACACCTTC
CDR3aa: CASSPYTFRNGYTF
abundance: many
v_gene: TRBV27
j_gene: TRBJ1-2
d_gene: .

CDR3nt: TGTGCCAGCAGTTTAAGGGACAGGGGGCATAGCAATCAGCCCCAGCATTTT
CDR3aa: CASSLRDRGHSNQPQHF
abundance: many
v_gene: TRBV28
j_gene: TRBJ1-5
d_gene: TRBD1

CDR3nt: TGTGCCAGCAGCTTAGAAGGCGGGGGCCCGGGGCAGTTCTTC
CDR3aa: CASSLEGGGPGQFF
abundance: many
v_gene: TRBV13
j_gene: TRBJ2-1
d_gene: .

CDR3nt: TGTGCCAGCAGCCCCCGGACAGGGGGCTACGAGCAGTACTTC
CDR3aa: CASSPRTGGYEQYF
abundance: many
v_gene: TRBV3-1
j_gene: TRBJ2-7
d_gene: TRBD1

CDR3nt: TGTGCCAGCAGTGACGGGTCCACCGGGGAGCTGTTTTTT
CDR3aa: CASSDGSTGELFF
abundance: few
v_gene: TRBV6-4
j_gene: TRBJ2-2
d_gene: .

CDR3nt: TGTGCCAGCAGCTTAGTTTCGACAGTGGAGACCCAGTACTTC
CDR3aa: CASSLVSTVETQYF
abundance: many
v_gene: TRBV7-9
j_gene: TRBJ2-5
d_gene: .